This TCR beta chain was sequenced during a study of Ad26.COV2.S vaccination and SARS-CoV-2 variants. Treatment indicated: approximately 18 received Ad26.COV2.S at low or high dose, single or two shots; 5 received placebo; per-sample allocation not given. Specimens were obtained on day 63 following the first vaccine or placebo injection. Trimming removed 2 bases from V and 6 bases from J, with 14 bases in between. The CDR3 runs to 15 residues. Germline values: CDR1 SGHTA, CDR2 FQGTGA. Libraries were prepared by immunoSEQ multiplex PCR; TCRdb keeps only in-frame clonotypes and omits some of them. The table includes approximately 480,000 clones, around nine tenths detected once. The study, taken as a whole, reports: Comparable non-spike TCR breadth was observed in vaccine and placebo recipients. Compared with placebo recipients, vaccine recipients had higher spike-specific TCR breadth. Reportedly, spike-specific CD8+ and CD4+ T cell responses achieved substantial breadth once vaccination had taken place.

To note about this clone: Its antigen is as yet unknown.

The receptor's source is a person between 18 and 60 years old who received the Ad26.COV2.S COVID-19 vaccine or a placebo. Sequencing used peripheral blood, obtained in a trial of Ad26.COV2.S vaccine versus placebo. The V call is TRBV7-3, the J call TRBJ2-1; the D is unclear. In DNA, the CDR3 is TGTGCCAGCAGCTTAGACGGGTTGGTATCCAATGAGCAGTTCTTC. It yields the protein CASSLDGLVSNEQFF.